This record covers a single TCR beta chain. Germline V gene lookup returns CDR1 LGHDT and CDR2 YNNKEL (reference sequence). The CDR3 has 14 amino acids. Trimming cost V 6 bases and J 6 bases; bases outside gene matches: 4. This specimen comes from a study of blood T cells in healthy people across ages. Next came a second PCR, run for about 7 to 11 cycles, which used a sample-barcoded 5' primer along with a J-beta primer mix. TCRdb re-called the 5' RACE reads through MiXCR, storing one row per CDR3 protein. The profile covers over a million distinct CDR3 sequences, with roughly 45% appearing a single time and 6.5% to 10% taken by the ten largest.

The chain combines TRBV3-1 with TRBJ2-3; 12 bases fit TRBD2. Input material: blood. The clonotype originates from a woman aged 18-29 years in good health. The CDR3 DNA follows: TGTGCCAGCAGATCTAGCGGGGGGGCGGATACGCAGTATTTT. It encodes CASRSSGGADTQYF.